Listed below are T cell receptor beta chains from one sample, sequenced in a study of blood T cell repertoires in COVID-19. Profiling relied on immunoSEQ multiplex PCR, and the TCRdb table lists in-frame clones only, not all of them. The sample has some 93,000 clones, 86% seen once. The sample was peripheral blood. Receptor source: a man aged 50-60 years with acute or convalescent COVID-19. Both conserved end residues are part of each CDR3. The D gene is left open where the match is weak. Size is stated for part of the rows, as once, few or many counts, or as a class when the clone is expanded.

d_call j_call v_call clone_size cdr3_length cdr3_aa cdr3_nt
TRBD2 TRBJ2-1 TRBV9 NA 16 CASSVEGGRVGNEQFF TGTGCCAGCAGCGTAGAAGGCGGGAGGGTGGGGAATGAGCAGTTCTTC
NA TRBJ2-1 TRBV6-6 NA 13 CASSPRVLSEQFF TGTGCCAGCAGCCCCAGGGTTTTAAGCGAGCAGTTCTTC
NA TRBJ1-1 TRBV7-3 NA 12 CASSTGTTEAFF TGTGCCAGCAGTACAGGGACCACTGAAGCTTTCTTT
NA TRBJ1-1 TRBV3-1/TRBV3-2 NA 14 CASSQDPRETEAFF TGTGCCAGCAGCCAAGATCCAAGAGAGACTGAAGCTTTCTTT
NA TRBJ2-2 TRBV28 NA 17 CASRRFRSTGDTGELFF TGTGCCAGCAGAAGATTTAGGTCTACCGGAGACACCGGGGAGCTGTTTTTT
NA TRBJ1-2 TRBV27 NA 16 CASSLSLDTVNYGYTF TGTGCCAGCAGTTTATCGTTGGACACCGTGAACTATGGCTACACCTTC
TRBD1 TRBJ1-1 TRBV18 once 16 CASSPRQGVMNTEAFF TGTGCCAGCTCACCCCGACAGGGGGTAATGAACACTGAAGCTTTCTTT
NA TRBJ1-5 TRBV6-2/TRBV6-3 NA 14 CASSYGGQYQPQHF TGTGCCAGCAGTTACGGGGGCCAATATCAGCCCCAGCATTTT
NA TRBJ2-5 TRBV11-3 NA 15 CASSLRYRAGETQYF TGTGCCAGCAGCTTACGATACAGGGCCGGAGAGACCCAGTACTTC
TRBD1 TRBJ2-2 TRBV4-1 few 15 CASSPGDRGIGELFF TGCGCCAGCAGCCCTGGGGACAGGGGCATCGGGGAGCTGTTTTTT
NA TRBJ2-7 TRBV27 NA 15 CASSLVSGQGYEQYF TGTGCCAGCAGTTTAGTATCCGGACAAGGCTACGAGCAGTACTTC
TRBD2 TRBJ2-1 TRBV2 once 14 CASSSSGAYNEQFF TGTGCCAGCAGTTCTAGCGGGGCCTACAATGAGCAGTTCTTC
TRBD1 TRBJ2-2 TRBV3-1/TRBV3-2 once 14 CASNDRGVTGELFF TGTGCCAGCAACGACAGGGGTGTCACCGGGGAGCTGTTTTTT
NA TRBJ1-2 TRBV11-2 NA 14 CASSLARARDGYTF TGTGCCAGCAGCTTAGCGCGGGCGCGTGATGGCTACACCTTC
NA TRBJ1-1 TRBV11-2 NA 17 CASSTLPGAAGNTEAFF TGTGCCAGCAGCACCCTACCCGGCGCGGCGGGGAACACTGAAGCTTTCTTT
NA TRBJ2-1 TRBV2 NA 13 CASLSEDNNEQFF TGTGCCAGCCTTTCCGAGGATAACAATGAGCAGTTCTTC
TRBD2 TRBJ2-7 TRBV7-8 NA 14 CASSIRLAPYEQYF TGTGCCAGCAGCATTCGACTAGCGCCTTACGAGCAGTACTTC
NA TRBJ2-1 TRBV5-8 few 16 CASSSRVGSSYNEQFF TGTGCCAGCAGTTCCCGAGTCGGGAGCTCCTACAATGAGCAGTTCTTC